This T cell receptor beta chain appears in the sequencing data of a study of T-cell reconstitution after alpha-beta-depleted transplantation in children (dated by TCRdb to about 2016). The study in broad terms: T-cell immune reconstitution after TCRalphabeta/CD19-depleted allogeneic hematopoietic cell transplantation in children was quantitatively tracked in the study by means of TCR repertoire profiling.

The library was produced with PCR. Sequencing was carried out with an Illumina HiSeq 2500. TCR libraries were prepared with molecular barcoding, using unique molecular identifiers to normalize TCRbeta repertoire quantification. TCRdb's own reprocessing of the public reads used fastp at Q25 and MiXCR and kept productive beta chains. Each entry is one CDR3 protein sequence, shown with its most common DNA and genes. The sample table records fewer than 750,000 distinct CDR3 sequences; around 23% of these occur just once. Of the sample, 11% to 15% is held by the ten largest clones. Summary of the overall study and its limitations: About two months after transplant, the apparently early recovery of alphabetaT-cell counts reportedly depended on just several hundred clones that had expanded rapidly and came from non-depleted graft cells. Hyperexpanded clone frequencies declined over subsequent months; after one year, T-cell counts and TCRbeta diversity were mostly attributed to newly produced T cells. In some patients, the high TCRbeta diversity seen at day 60 was put down to recipient T cells and intrathymic progenitors that had survived conditioning.

The treatment or condition label on this specimen signifies: allogeneic hematopoietic cell transplantation with graft depleted of TCRalphabeta T cells and CD19 B cells. The children who served as transplant recipients had been given grafts of TCRalphabeta/CD19-depleted allogeneic hematopoietic cells. For this clonotype: Its antigen remains undetermined. One base away there is no much larger clone; base qualities are not given.

The clonotype comes from a boy younger than two who had a stem cell transplant for acute myeloid leukemia, so the T cells may come from the graft donor. The sample consisted of PBMCs, mostly from graft donor cells, taken 360 days after TCRalphabeta/CD19-depleted stem cell transplant.

The CDR3 loop reads CASSFNRAGEQYF. The sequenced DNA: TGTGCCAGCAGTTTTAACAGGGCAGGCGAGCAGTACTTC. Rearrangement joined TRBV12-3 or TRBV12-4 to TRBJ2-7; possibly the D gene is TRBD1, per 6 matching bases. Deletion took 3 bases off V and 6 bases off J, with a span of 12 bases between the germline ends. Counted from cysteine to phenylalanine, this CDR3 has 13 amino acids. The read is trimmed to its CDR3 DNA, 39 bases read in frame from base 1.